This TCR beta chain was sequenced for a study of radiotherapy plus CTLA-4 blockade in lung cancer. The CDR3 contains 17 residues. In germline, CDR1 is MGHRA, CDR2 YSYEKL. A note on this clone: A read error may account for a junction end that differs from germline.

Profiled with immunoSEQ multiplex PCR; TCRdb holds only in-frame clones, not every one. Among roughly 110,000 clones, more than 70% were seen once, and the ten largest hold less than 2.5%. Material: peripheral blood, obtained from a patient treated with radiotherapy plus ipilimumab. The V gene is TRBV4-1, the J gene TRBJ2-7; 7 positions match TRBD2. The receptor was derived from a human donor with non-small cell lung cancer that progressed on radiotherapy plus ipilimumab. Some clones in this sample may be carry-over from other donors' samples. The CDR3 protein is CVSSQEARGRGAYEQYF. CDR3 DNA: TGCGTCAGCAGCCAAGAGGCCCGGGGCCGGGGGGCCTACGAGCAGTACTTC.